This TCR beta chain was observed in a study of T-cell reconstitution after alpha-beta-depleted transplantation in children. The V end was cut by 4 bases, the J end by 6 bases, with 19 bases between. Germline V gene sequence: CDR1 MNHEY, CDR2 SVGEGT. The CDR3 is 15 amino acids. The library targeted TCRbeta and was prepared with unique molecular identifiers. TCRdb re-analysed the PCR reads in MiXCR, keeping a single row per CDR3 protein. Of 600,000 or so distinct CDR3 sequences in the sample, more than 20% were seen once. This sequence was found in a boy younger than two who had a stem cell transplant for acute myeloid leukemia, so the T cells may come from the graft donor. The specimen comprised PBMCs, mostly from graft donor cells, sampled 360 days after TCRalphabeta/CD19-depleted stem cell transplant. This chain uses TRBV6-2 or TRBV6-3 with TRBJ2-7, with D possibly being TRBD1 (6 bases). CDR3 nucleotide sequence: TGTGCCAGCAGTTTCCTCCAGGGGAACCGGTTCGAGCAGTACTTC. It specifies CASSFLQGNRFEQYF.